This entry lists 28 T cell receptor beta chains sequenced from one sample in a study of T cells in localized non-small cell lung cancer. This table comes from immunoSEQ multiplex PCR, and its TCRdb copy is limited to in-frame clones, with some not included. The profile shows about 17,000 clones, over 70% of them singletons. This material consisted of peripheral blood, taken before any cancer treatment. Every receptor here comes from a male donor older than 55 with stage III lung adenocarcinoma.

This clone was seen a few times. J is TRBJ2-2 and V is TRBV19, with 10 bases lining up with TRBD1. Looked up from germline, CDR1 is LNHDA and CDR2 is SQIVND (reference sequence). The trim removed 6 bases at V and 4 bases at J, leaving 8 bases unmatched. The CDR3 contains 16 residues. CDR3 amino acids: CASRQAGQGTTGELFF. In DNA, the CDR3 is TGTGCCAGTAGACAGGCGGGACAGGGGACCACCGGGGAGCTGTTTTTT.

This rearrangement joins TRBV7-8 to TRBJ1-2, with D unclear. This CDR3 comprises 14 residues. Germline CDR1 reads SGHVS; CDR2 reads FQNEAQ. V was trimmed by 1 base and J by 1 base, leaving 7 bases between them. CDR3 in amino acids: CASSLVASNYGYTF. CDR3 in DNA: TGTGCCAGCAGCTTAGTCGCGAGTAACTATGGCTACACCTTC.

V is TRBV5-4 and J is TRBJ1-2, with 11 bases that match TRBD1. In germline, CDR1 is SGHNT, CDR2 YYREEE (reference sequence). This CDR3 has 14 amino acids. V shed 4 bases and J 6 bases; nucleotides not matched to a gene: 5. CDR3 region: CASSAGTGGHGYTF. The CDR3 DNA sequence: TGTGCCAGCAGCGCAGGGACAGGGGGGCATGGCTACACCTTC.

The genes are TRBV19 and TRBJ1-5; 7 nucleotides match TRBD1. The CDR3 spans 14 residues. The germline gives CDR1 LNHDA, CDR2 SQIVND (reference sequence). J was trimmed by 4 bases and V by 5 bases; bases with no gene match: 5. The CDR3 loop reads CASSFWDSNQPQHF. In nucleotides, the CDR3 is TGTGCCAGTAGTTTTTGGGACAGTAATCAGCCCCAGCATTTT.

The rearrangement links TRBV7-9 to TRBJ2-3, with D unresolved. This CDR3 is built from 11 residues. Deletions cut 4 bases from V and 5 bases from J, with 4 bases between. The germline CDR1 and CDR2 sequences are SEHNR and FQNEAQ (reference sequence). The CDR3: CASSYKDTQYF. The CDR3 DNA reads TGTGCCAGCAGCTATAAAGATACGCAGTATTTT.

The chain combines TRBV5-5 with TRBJ2-3; 8 bases align to TRBD2. V was clipped by 0 bases and J by 4 bases; unmatched bases: 7. Germline V gene sequence: CDR1 SGHKS, CDR2 YYEKEE (reference sequence). This CDR3 has 16 residues. The CDR3 bases are TGTGCCAGCAGCTTGGGTTACGCGGGGGGAGCAGATACGCAGTATTTT. Protein: CASSLGYAGGADTQYF.

This clone has a single count. The chain couples TRBV11-2 to TRBJ1-4; TRBD1 matches 7 bases. Germline trimming cut 2 bases from V and 4 bases from J; bases unmatched to any gene: 7. The CDR3 is 16 amino acids. Germline V CDR1 and CDR2: SGHAT, FQNNGV. This CDR3 reads CASSLTDRAYNEKLFF. Written as DNA, the CDR3 is TGTGCCAGCAGCTTAACAGACAGGGCCTATAATGAAAAACTGTTTTTT.

This clone was picked up one time. The V call is TRBV5-4, the J call TRBJ1-5, with TRBD1 as a possible D gene (5 bases). The germline CDR1 and CDR2 sequences are SGHNT and YYREEE (reference sequence). Trimming shortened V by 1 base and J by 0 bases, and 8 bases separated the two germline ends. This CDR3 spans 15 amino acids. The CDR3 reads CASSLRGDSNQPQHF. DNA of the CDR3: TGTGCCAGCAGCTTGCGAGGGGATAGCAATCAGCCCCAGCATTTT.

The V and J genes are TRBV7-9 and TRBJ2-6; a possible D gene is TRBD2 (5 bases). Trimming removed 6 bases at V and 0 bases at J, with 6 bases between. CDR3 length: 14 amino acids. Per the germline V gene, CDR1 is SEHNR and CDR2 is FQNEAQ (reference sequence). The CDR3 here is CASRAVSGANVLTF. The DNA for the CDR3 is TGTGCCAGCAGAGCGGTCTCTGGGGCCAACGTCCTGACTTTC.

The chain recombines TRBV6-5 with TRBJ1-1; D call uncertain. Germline values: CDR1 MNHEY, CDR2 SVGAGI. Trimming removed 5 bases from V and 1 base from J, with 8 bases in between. This CDR3 region has 13 residues. CDR3 coding DNA: TGTGCCAGCAGTGATCAGCCGAACACTGAAGCTTTCTTT. Translating it yields CASSDQPNTEAFF.

The genes are TRBV2 and TRBJ1-4, with TRBD1 matching over 7 bases. Per germline, CDR1 SNHLY and CDR2 FYNNEI. The J segment lost 3 bases and the V segment lost 7 bases, leaving 5 bases of the junction unmatched. The CDR3 loop spans 14 amino acids. CDR3 sequence reads: CASKTGSANEKLFF. In nucleotides, the CDR3 is TGTGCCAGCAAGACAGGGTCGGCTAATGAAAAACTGTTTTTT.

This chain joins TRBV7-3 and TRBJ2-2; TRBD1 aligns across 8 bases. Trimming cost V 3 bases and J 1 base; bases outside gene matches: 1. Germline assignment: CDR1 SGHTA and CDR2 FQGTGA. The length of the CDR3 is 15 residues. The CDR3 sequence: CASSFRGQNTGELFF. For the CDR3, the DNA is TGTGCCAGCAGCTTCAGGGGGCAGAACACCGGGGAGCTGTTTTTT.

The chain is built from TRBV18 and TRBJ1-1; D possibly corresponds to TRBD1 (5 bases). Germline CDR1 is KGHSH and CDR2 is LQKENI. The CDR3 totals 13 residues. V dropped 3 bases and J dropped 6 bases, with 11 bases sitting between them. The CDR3, as DNA: TGTGCCAGCTCACCCCGGGACCTATCTGAAGCTTTCTTT. This translates into CASSPRDLSEAFF.

The gene calls are TRBV5-8 and TRBJ2-5; D gene ambiguous. The last part of the DNA fits TRBJ2-7 better; the J call may be wrong. The CDR3 consists of 12 residues. The germline V gene encodes CDR1 SGHTS and CDR2 YDEGEE. The CDR3 protein is CASSLALYEQYF. CDR3 DNA: TGTGCCAGCAGCTTGGCCCTTTACGAGCAGTACTTC.

V and J are TRBV5-4 and TRBJ1-3; 9 bases map to TRBD1. The ends lost 0 bases at V and 1 base at J; junction bases unmatched: 5. This CDR3 is built from 17 residues. Germline V lookup: CDR1 SGHNT, CDR2 YYREEE (reference sequence). The CDR3 DNA sequence: TGTGCCAGCAGCTTGGACAGGGGGCAAAGTTCTGGAAACACCATATATTTT. This gives the protein CASSLDRGQSSGNTIYF.

This chain's CDR3 is CASSESSPNYGYTF. The CDR3 nucleotides are TGTGCCAGCAGTGAAAGCTCACCTAACTATGGCTACACCTTC. The J gene is TRBJ1-2, the V gene TRBV2; unclear D gene. CDR1 SNHLY and CDR2 FYNNEI come from the germline V gene. This CDR3 comprises 14 residues. Trimming stripped 2 bases from V and 0 bases from J, with 7 bases between.

J is TRBJ2-7 and V is TRBV6-5, with D hard to call. From germline, CDR1 is MNHEY and CDR2 SVGAGI. Between the trimmed V and J ends, which lost 4 bases and 5 bases, there was a span of 15 bases. The CDR3 is 14 amino acids. The CDR3 sequence is CASSSYQTTHEQYF. CDR3 DNA sequence: TGTGCCAGCAGTTCGTACCAAACTACCCACGAGCAGTACTTC.

This clone was recorded once. This chain uses TRBV19 with TRBJ1-4; possible D gene TRBD1, 5 bases. Per the germline V gene, CDR1 is LNHDA and CDR2 is SQIVND (reference sequence). The CDR3 length is 13 residues. V was pared by 6 bases and J by 6 bases, with 11 bases between. The CDR3 DNA reads as TGTGCCAGTAGCGAAGTGGGGGATGAAAAACTGTTTTTT. Translating gives CASSEVGDEKLFF.

J is TRBJ1-2 and V is TRBV20-1; D gene ambiguous. V lost 5 bases to trimming and J lost 8 bases, with 12 bases between them. CDR1 is DFQATT, CDR2 SNEGSKA, per germline (reference sequence). The CDR3 is made up of 11 amino acids. CDR3 loop: CSARAIGGYTF. In DNA form, the CDR3 reads TGCAGTGCTCGCGCTATTGGGGGCTACACCTTC.

This chain's CDR3 is CASSTRQENQPQHF. The CDR3 DNA sequence: TGTGCCAGTAGTACGAGACAGGAGAATCAGCCCCAGCATTTT. The chain combines TRBV19 with TRBJ1-5; D perhaps matches TRBD1 (6 bases). V was clipped by 4 bases and J by 4 bases, with 11 bases between them. The CDR3 is made up of 14 amino acids. Germline V gene lookup returns CDR1 LNHDA and CDR2 SQIVND (reference sequence).

V is TRBV30 and J is TRBJ2-5, with D unresolved. V was clipped by 1 base and J by 3 bases, with 9 bases between them. Germline values: CDR1 GTSNPN, CDR2 SVGIG (reference sequence). The CDR3 has 13 amino acids. This chain's CDR3 is CAWSEWWEETQYF. DNA of the CDR3: TGTGCCTGGAGTGAGTGGTGGGAAGAGACCCAGTACTTC.

The rearrangement uses TRBV27 and TRBJ2-1, with 9 bases fitting TRBD1. The ends lost 2 bases at V and 8 bases at J; junction bases unmatched: 4. CDR3 length: 14 residues. Germline V gene data show CDR1 as MNHEY and CDR2 as SMNVEV (reference sequence). The CDR3 loop is CASSLRDRVDEQFF. CDR3 DNA: TGTGCCAGCAGTTTACGGGACAGGGTCGATGAGCAGTTCTTC.

This chain joins TRBV7-3 and TRBJ1-1, with TRBD1 identical over 7 bases. CDR1 and CDR2 (germline): SGHTA, FQGTGA. The CDR3 length is 13 residues. Trimming took 5 bases from V and 3 from J; bases not matched to a gene: 3. Written as DNA, the CDR3 is TGTGCCAGCAGCGCCACAGGGGACACTGAAGCTTTCTTT. This encodes CASSATGDTEAFF.

The rearrangement joins TRBV6-6 to TRBJ1-1, with no clear D. CDR1 is MNHNY, CDR2 SVGAGI, per germline (reference sequence). Between the trimmed V and J ends, which lost 2 bases and 3 bases, there was a span of 13 bases. The CDR3 loop spans 15 amino acids. CDR3 bases: TGTGCCAGCAGTTACGGAGGAGCAGCGTACACTGAAGCTTTCTTT. This encodes CASSYGGAAYTEAFF.

The chain couples TRBV19 to TRBJ2-2; 10 nucleotides match TRBD1. This CDR3 is built from 18 residues. The germline V gene encodes CDR1 LNHDA and CDR2 SQIVND (reference sequence). Trimming took 3 bases from V and 4 from J; bases not matched to a gene: 11. The CDR3 loop is CASSISPGQGLVTGELFF. The CDR3 DNA follows: TGTGCCAGTAGTATCTCCCCGGGACAGGGGTTGGTCACCGGGGAGCTGTTTTTT.

This clone was found once. This chain joins TRBV5-6 and TRBJ1-5; 9 bases are shared with TRBD1. The germline gives CDR1 SGHDT, CDR2 YYEEEE. This CDR3 comprises 16 residues. V dropped 3 bases and J dropped 3; count of bases not matched to a gene: 7. CDR3 DNA: TGTGCCAGCAGCTGGGGGGGACAGGGCCTCAATCAGCCCCAGCATTTT. It specifies CASSWGGQGLNQPQHF.

In this sample, this clone is medium-sized. This chain joins TRBV19 and TRBJ2-7; possible D gene TRBD1, 5 bases. The germline gives CDR1 LNHDA, CDR2 SQIVND (reference sequence). Trimming stripped 6 bases from V and 0 bases from J, with 15 bases between. CDR3 length: 15 residues. The CDR3 loop is CASSTTPGPSYEQYF. As DNA, the CDR3 is TGTGCCAGTAGCACCACCCCAGGGCCCTCCTACGAGCAGTACTTC.

The rearrangement uses TRBV5-8 and TRBJ2-7; a weak D match, TRBD2 (5 bases). Trimming removed 3 bases from V and 5 bases from J, with 21 bases in between. This CDR3 contains 16 residues. CDR1 and CDR2 (germline): SGHTS, YDEGEE. CDR3 amino acids: CASSYFTGSGLDEQYF. DNA for the CDR3: TGTGCCAGCAGCTATTTTACGGGGTCGGGGTTAGACGAGCAGTACTTC.